This TCR beta chain was recovered during a study of identical twins. CDR1 is MNHNS, CDR2 SASEGT, per germline. Between the trimmed V and J ends, which lost 6 bases and 3 bases, there was a span of 9 bases. The CDR3 covers 13 residues. TCRdb called the 5' RACE reads again in MiXCR, with one record for every CDR3 protein. The sample lists about 470,000 distinct CDR3 sequences, approximately 24% occurring once. The sample holds a few counts of this clonotype. In addition, the sample was reused for a study of T cells expressing NK-cell markers.

Material for sequencing was CD4+ T cells sorted from blood. The rearrangement joins TRBV6-1 to TRBJ1-3; D remains ambiguous. This receptor was obtained from a woman under 30 in good health. Here the CDR3 reads CASRRVRGNTIYF. CDR3 bases: TGTGCCAGCAGGAGGGTTCGTGGAAACACCATATATTTT.